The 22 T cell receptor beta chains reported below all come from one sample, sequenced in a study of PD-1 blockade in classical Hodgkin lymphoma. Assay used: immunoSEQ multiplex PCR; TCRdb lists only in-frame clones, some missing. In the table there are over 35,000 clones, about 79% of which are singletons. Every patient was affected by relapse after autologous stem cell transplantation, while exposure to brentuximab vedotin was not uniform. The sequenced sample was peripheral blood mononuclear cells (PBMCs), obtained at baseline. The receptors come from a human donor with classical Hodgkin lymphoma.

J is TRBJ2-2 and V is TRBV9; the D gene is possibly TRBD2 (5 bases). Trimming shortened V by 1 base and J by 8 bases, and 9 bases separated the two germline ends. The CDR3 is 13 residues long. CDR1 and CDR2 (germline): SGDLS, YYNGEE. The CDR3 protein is CASSVSLAGELFF. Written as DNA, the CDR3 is TGTGCCAGCAGCGTAAGTTTAGCGGGGGAGCTGTTTTTT.

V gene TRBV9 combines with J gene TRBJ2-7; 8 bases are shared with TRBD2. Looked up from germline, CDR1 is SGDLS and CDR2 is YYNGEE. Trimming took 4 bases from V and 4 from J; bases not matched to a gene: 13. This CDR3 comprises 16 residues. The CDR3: CASSQGPREGLYEQYF. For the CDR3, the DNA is TGTGCCAGCAGCCAGGGCCCCCGGGAGGGCCTATACGAGCAGTACTTC.

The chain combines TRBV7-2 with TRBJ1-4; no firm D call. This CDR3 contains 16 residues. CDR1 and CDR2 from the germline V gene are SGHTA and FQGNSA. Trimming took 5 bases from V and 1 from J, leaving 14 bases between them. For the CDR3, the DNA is TGTGCCAGCAGCCGAACCCATGGCGGAACTAATGAAAAACTGTTTTTT. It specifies CASSRTHGGTNEKLFF.

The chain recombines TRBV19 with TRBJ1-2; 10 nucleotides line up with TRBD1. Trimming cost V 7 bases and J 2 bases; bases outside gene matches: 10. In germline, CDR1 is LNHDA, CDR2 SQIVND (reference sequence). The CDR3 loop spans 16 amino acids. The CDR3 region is CASNTGQGINNYGYTF. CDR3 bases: TGTGCCAGTAACACGGGACAGGGGATCAACAACTATGGCTACACCTTC. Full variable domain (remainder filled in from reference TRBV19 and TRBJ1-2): DGGITQSPKYLFRKEGQNVTLSCEQNLNHDAMYWYRQDPGQGLRLIYYSQIVNDFQKGDIAEGYSVSREKKESFPLTVTSAQKNPTAFYLCASNTGQGINNYGYTFGSGTRLTVV.

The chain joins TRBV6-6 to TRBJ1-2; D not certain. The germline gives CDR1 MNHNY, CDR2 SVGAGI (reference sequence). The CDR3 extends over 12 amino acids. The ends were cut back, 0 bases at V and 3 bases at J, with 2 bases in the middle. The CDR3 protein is CASSYSDYGYTF. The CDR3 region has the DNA TGTGCCAGCAGTTACTCCGACTATGGCTACACCTTC.

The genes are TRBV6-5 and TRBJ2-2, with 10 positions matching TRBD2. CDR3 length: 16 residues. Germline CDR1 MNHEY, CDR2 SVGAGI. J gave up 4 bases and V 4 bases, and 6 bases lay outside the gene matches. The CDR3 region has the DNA TGTGCCAGCAGTTCCCTTAGCGGGAGGCTCACCGGGGAGCTGTTTTTT. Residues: CASSSLSGRLTGELFF.

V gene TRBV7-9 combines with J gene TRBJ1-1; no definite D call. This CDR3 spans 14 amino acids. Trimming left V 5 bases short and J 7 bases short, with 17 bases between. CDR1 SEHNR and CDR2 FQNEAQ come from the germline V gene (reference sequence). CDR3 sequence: CASSITRLGGEAFF. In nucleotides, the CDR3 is TGTGCCAGCAGCATTACCCGGTTAGGAGGTGAAGCTTTCTTT.

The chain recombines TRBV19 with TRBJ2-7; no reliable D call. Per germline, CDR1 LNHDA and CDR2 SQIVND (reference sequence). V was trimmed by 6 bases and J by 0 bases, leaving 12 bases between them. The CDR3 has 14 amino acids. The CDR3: CASRGKDGSYEQYF. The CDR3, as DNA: TGTGCCAGTAGGGGGAAGGATGGCTCCTACGAGCAGTACTTC.

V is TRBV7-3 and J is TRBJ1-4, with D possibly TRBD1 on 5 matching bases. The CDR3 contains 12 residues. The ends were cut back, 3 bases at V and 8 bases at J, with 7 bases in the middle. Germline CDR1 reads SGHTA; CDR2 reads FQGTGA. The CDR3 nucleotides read TGTGCCAGCAGCTTCCAGGGAGAAAAACTGTTTTTT. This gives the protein CASSFQGEKLFF.

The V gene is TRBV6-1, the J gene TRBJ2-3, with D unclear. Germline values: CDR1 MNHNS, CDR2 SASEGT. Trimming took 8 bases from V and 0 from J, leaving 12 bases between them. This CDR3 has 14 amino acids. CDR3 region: CASGRIQSTDTQYF. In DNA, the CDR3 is TGTGCCAGCGGAAGAATTCAAAGCACAGATACGCAGTATTTT.

CDR3 in amino acids: CASSTDRLLNTEAFF. DNA of the CDR3: TGTGCCAGCAGTACTGACAGACTCCTGAACACTGAAGCTTTCTTT. The chain couples TRBV2 to TRBJ1-1; D might be TRBD1 (5 bases). This CDR3 is 15 amino acids long. Trimming left V 5 bases short and J 0 bases short, with 13 bases between. The germline V gene encodes CDR1 SNHLY and CDR2 FYNNEI.

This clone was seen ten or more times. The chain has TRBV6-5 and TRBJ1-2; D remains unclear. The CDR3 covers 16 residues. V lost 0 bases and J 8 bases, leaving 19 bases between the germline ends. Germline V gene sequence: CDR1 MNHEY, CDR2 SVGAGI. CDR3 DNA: TGTGCCAGCAGTTACTCGAGTCAGTCGGGTACGGGCGGCTACACCTTC. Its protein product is CASSYSSQSGTGGYTF.

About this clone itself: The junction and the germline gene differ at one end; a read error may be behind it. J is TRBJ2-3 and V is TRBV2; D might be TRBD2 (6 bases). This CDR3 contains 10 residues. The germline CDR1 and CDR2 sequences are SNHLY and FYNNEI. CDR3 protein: CASSENREHF. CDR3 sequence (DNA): TGTGCCAGCAGTGAAAACCGGGAGCATTTT.

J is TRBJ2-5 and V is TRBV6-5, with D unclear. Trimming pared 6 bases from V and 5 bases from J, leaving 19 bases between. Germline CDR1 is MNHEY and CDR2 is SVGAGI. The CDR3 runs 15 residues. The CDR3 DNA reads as TGTGCCAGCAGACCCATGATGAGTACGGCGGAGACCCAGTACTTC. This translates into CASRPMMSTAETQYF.

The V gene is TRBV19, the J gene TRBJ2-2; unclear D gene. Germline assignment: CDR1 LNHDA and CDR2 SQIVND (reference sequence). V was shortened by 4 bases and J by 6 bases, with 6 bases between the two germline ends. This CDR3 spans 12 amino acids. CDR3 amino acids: CASSRTAGELFF. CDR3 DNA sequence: TGTGCCAGTAGTAGGACGGCCGGGGAGCTGTTTTTT.

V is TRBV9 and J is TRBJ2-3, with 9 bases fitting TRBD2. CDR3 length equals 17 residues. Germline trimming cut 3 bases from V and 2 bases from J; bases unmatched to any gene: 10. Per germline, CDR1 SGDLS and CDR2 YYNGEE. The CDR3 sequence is CASSALRASGNTDTQYF. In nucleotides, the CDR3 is TGTGCCAGCAGCGCGTTAAGGGCTAGCGGGAACACAGATACGCAGTATTTT.

This chain's CDR3 is CASSQDGQDLSYEQYF. The CDR3 DNA is TGCGCCAGCAGCCAAGATGGCCAGGACCTCTCCTACGAGCAGTACTTC. The V call is TRBV4-1, the J call TRBJ2-7, with D hard to call. V dropped 0 bases and J dropped 0 bases, with 12 bases sitting between them. CDR3 length equals 16 residues. Germline V gene lookup returns CDR1 MGHRA and CDR2 YSYEKL.

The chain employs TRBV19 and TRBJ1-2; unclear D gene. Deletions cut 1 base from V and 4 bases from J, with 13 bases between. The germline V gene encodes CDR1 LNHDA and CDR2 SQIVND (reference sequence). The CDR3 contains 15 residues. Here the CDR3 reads CASSIGFGFGYGYTF. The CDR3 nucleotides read TGTGCCAGTAGTATAGGGTTCGGGTTCGGCTATGGCTACACCTTC.

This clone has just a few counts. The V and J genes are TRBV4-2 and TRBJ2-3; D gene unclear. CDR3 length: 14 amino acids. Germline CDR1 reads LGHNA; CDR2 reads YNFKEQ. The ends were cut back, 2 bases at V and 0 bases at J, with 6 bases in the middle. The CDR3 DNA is TGTGCCAGCAGCCAAAGCGCCAGCACAGATACGCAGTATTTT. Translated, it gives CASSQSASTDTQYF.

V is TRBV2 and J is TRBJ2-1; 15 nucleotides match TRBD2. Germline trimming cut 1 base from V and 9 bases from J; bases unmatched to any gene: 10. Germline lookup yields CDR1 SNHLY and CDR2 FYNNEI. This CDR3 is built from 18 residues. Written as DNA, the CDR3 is TGTGCCAGCAGTGAAGGCCGGACTAGCGGGAGGGCGGAGGGTGAGCAGTTCTTC. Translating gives CASSEGRTSGRAEGEQFF.

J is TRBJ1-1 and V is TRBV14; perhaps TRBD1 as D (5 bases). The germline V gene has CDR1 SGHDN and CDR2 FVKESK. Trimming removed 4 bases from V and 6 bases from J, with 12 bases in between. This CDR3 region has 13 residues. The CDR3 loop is CASSPWGSAEAFF. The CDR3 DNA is TGTGCCAGCAGCCCGTGGGGGAGTGCTGAAGCTTTCTTT.

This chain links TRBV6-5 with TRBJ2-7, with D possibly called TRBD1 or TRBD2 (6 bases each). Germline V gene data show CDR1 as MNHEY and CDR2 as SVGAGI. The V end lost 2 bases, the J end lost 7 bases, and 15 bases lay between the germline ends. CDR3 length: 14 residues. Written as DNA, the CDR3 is TGTGCCAGCAGTTACGGGGGGCCCACCCGGGAGCAGTACTTC. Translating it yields CASSYGGPTREQYF.